This passage covers 6 T cell receptor beta chains from one sample sequenced in a study of CXCR3-negative and CXCR3-positive naive CD8 T cells. Notes on the study in general: Greater hydrophobicity was found in TRB CDR3s of CXCR3-positive naive cells than of CXCR3-negative naive cells.

Their antigens remain unidentified. With UMI labels, 5' RACE was used to prepare the TRB cDNA libraries. TCRdb re-called the 5' RACE reads and shows each CDR3 protein once, DNA omitted. The sample table includes about 140,000 distinct CDR3 sequences. Sequenced sample: naive CXCR3+ CD8+ T cells from blood. Described subset: CD45RO-CCR7+CD27+CD95- naive CD8+ T cells expressing CXCR3 (TNR3+). All receptors derive from a human donor in good health. Some clones in this sample may be carry-over from other donors' samples.

The rearrangement uses TRBV7-9 and TRBJ2-1. The CDR3 length is 15 residues. Germline V CDR1 and CDR2: SEHNR, FQNEAQ (reference sequence). The CDR3 loop is CASSLEPGRYNEQFF. Together with reference TRBV7-9 and TRBJ2-1, the CDR3 gives the full variable domain: DTGVSQNPRHKITKRGQNVTFRCDPISEHNRLYWYRQTLGQGPEFLTYFQNEAQLEKSRLLSDRFSAERPKGSFSTLEIQRTEQGDSAMYLCASSLEPGRYNEQFFGPGTRLTVL.

The chain recombines TRBV7-6 with TRBJ2-7. The CDR3 loop spans 14 amino acids. CDR1 SGHVS and CDR2 FNYEAQ come from the germline V gene. CDR3 loop: CASSLEQYDDEQYF.

This sequence joins TRBV28 and TRBJ2-7; TCRdb designates TRBD1, a call that cannot be tested without DNA. From germline, CDR1 is MDHEN and CDR2 SYDVKM. The CDR3 has 16 amino acids. This CDR3 reads CASSLHSPGSMEWQYF.

The V and J genes are TRBV13 and TRBJ2-1; with no DNA, the TCRdb D assignment of TRBD2 cannot be verified. The CDR3 loop spans 15 amino acids. Germline lookup yields CDR1 PRHDT and CDR2 FYEKMQ (reference sequence). This CDR3 reads CASSPPTGTSFEQFF.

The chain recombines TRBV29-1 with TRBJ1-2; there is no DNA to check the TCRdb D call of TRBD1. CDR3 size: 13 residues. From germline, CDR1 is SQVTM and CDR2 ANQGSEA. The chain's CDR3 is CSVEGGTGGGYTF.

The J gene is TRBJ2-1, the V gene TRBV4-3; the TCRdb D gene call, TRBD2, has no DNA to confirm it. Germline values: CDR1 LGHNA, CDR2 YSLEER. The CDR3 runs 16 residues. CDR3 amino acids: CASSQEAPGTVNEQFF.